This is a list of T cell receptor beta chains from one sample in a study of cytomegalovirus exposure and HLA in healthy donors. TCRdb's table, derived via immunoSEQ multiplex PCR, lists solely in-frame clones and lacks some. The data show about 200,000 clones, about 79% seen once. Sequenced input: PBMCs. These TCRs come from a man younger than 35 in good health and CMV-seronegative. Each CDR3 is given with its conserved first and last residue. The D gene is left open where the match is weak. Clone size is shown for a subset of rows, as once, few, many or a class of expanded clone.

v_gene,d_gene,j_gene,abundance,CDR3aa,CDR3nt
TRBV12-5,NA,TRBJ2-3,NA,CASGLVLGGADTQYF,TGTGCTAGTGGTTTGGTCCTAGGTGGCGCAGATACGCAGTATTTT
TRBV25-1,NA,TRBJ2-1,few,CASSDGATTLDNEQFF,TGTGCCAGCAGTGATGGGGCAACTACACTGGACAATGAGCAGTTCTTC
TRBV28,NA,TRBJ1-5,NA,CASSFDSRNQPQHF,TGTGCCAGCAGTTTTGACAGCCGCAATCAGCCCCAGCATTTT
TRBV6-5,TRBD1,TRBJ2-7,once,CASSRDRAYEQYF,TGTGCCAGCAGCCGGGACAGGGCGTACGAGCAGTACTTC
TRBV10-3,TRBD1,TRBJ1-2,NA,CAISESPGTGANGYTF,TGTGCCATCAGTGAGTCGCCCGGGACAGGGGCCAACGGCTACACCTTC
TRBV5-6,TRBD1,TRBJ1-5,NA,CASSLGQGIPQPQHF,TGTGCCAGCAGCTTGGGACAGGGGATCCCTCAGCCCCAGCATTTT
TRBV28,NA,TRBJ1-2,NA,CASSLFGGNALWYGYTF,TGTGCCAGCAGTTTATTCGGAGGAAATGCTTTATGGTATGGCTACACCTTC
TRBV9,NA,TRBJ1-1,NA,CASSRGRNTEAFF,TGTGCCAGTTCAAGGGGGAGGAACACTGAAGCTTTCTTT
TRBV7-9,NA,TRBJ2-3,few,CASLPRSTDTQYF,TGTGCCAGCTTACCCAGAAGCACAGATACGCAGTATTTT
TRBV14,TRBD1,TRBJ1-2,NA,CASSPRTGTSYTF,TGTGCCAGCAGCCCCCGGACAGGGACGAGCTACACCTTC
TRBV4-3,NA,TRBJ2-5,NA,CASSQATGAPETQYF,TGCGCCAGCAGCCAAGCGACAGGTGCCCCTGAGACCCAGTACTTC
TRBV28,TRBD1,TRBJ2-7,few,CASSSPGQTYEQYF,TGTGCCAGCAGTTCCCCGGGACAGACCTACGAGCAGTACTTC
TRBV6-4,TRBD2,TRBJ2-2,few,CASSGLAGDTGELFF,TGTGCCAGCAGTGGACTAGCGGGAGACACCGGGGAGCTGTTTTTT
TRBV6-5,TRBD1,TRBJ2-7,NA,CASSYSGQGWYEQYF,TGTGCCAGCAGTTACTCGGGACAGGGTTGGTACGAGCAGTACTTC
TRBV5-1,NA,TRBJ1-1,NA,CASSFSRANTEAFF,TGCGCCAGCAGCTTTAGCAGGGCAAACACTGAAGCTTTCTTT
TRBV7-9,NA,TRBJ1-1,NA,CASSYADTNTEAFF,TGTGCCAGCAGCTACGCAGACACGAACACTGAAGCTTTCTTT
TRBV5-4,NA,TRBJ2-6,NA,CASSLGTVSGANVLTF,TGTGCCAGCAGCTTGGGGACAGTCTCTGGGGCCAACGTCCTGACTTTC
TRBV9,TRBD2,TRBJ2-2,NA,CASSVDSGGNTGELFF,TGTGCCAGCAGCGTAGATAGCGGGGGCAACACCGGGGAGCTGTTTTTT
TRBV7-9,NA,TRBJ2-4,NA,CASSFPDDRVSAKNIQYF,TGTGCCAGCAGCTTCCCCGACGATCGGGTATCGGCCAAAAACATTCAGTACTTC
TRBV28,NA,TRBJ1-5,NA,CASSPAAGQPNQPQHF,TGTGCCAGCAGTCCGGCGGCAGGGCAACCTAATCAGCCCCAGCATTTT
TRBV7-9,NA,TRBJ2-5,NA,CSSSLALGVGETQYF,TGTTCCAGCAGCTTAGCGCTCGGGGTAGGGGAGACCCAGTACTTC
TRBV19,TRBD1,TRBJ1-5,NA,CAGSREGARQPQHF,TGTGCCGGCAGTAGAGAGGGGGCGAGGCAGCCCCAGCATTTT
TRBV29-1,NA,TRBJ1-1,NA,CSFSDTLNTEAFF,TGCAGCTTCTCGGACACCCTGAACACTGAAGCTTTCTTT
TRBV18,NA,TRBJ1-1,NA,CASSPDTEAFF,TGTGCCAGCTCACCCGACACTGAAGCTTTCTTT
TRBV7-8,NA,TRBJ2-5,NA,CASSLSNSPGETQYF,TGTGCCAGCAGCTTAAGTAACTCACCGGGGGAGACCCAGTACTTC
TRBV10-1,TRBD1,TRBJ2-7,few,CASSDLRDRAHISYEQYF,TGCGCCAGCAGTGACCTGCGGGACAGGGCTCATATCTCCTACGAGCAGTACTTC
TRBV5-1,TRBD1,TRBJ1-4,NA,CASSLGTGGDEKLFF,TGCGCCAGCAGCTTAGGGACAGGGGGAGATGAAAAACTGTTTTTT
TRBV6-5,NA,TRBJ1-5,NA,CASTLQGSYQPQHF,TGTGCCAGCACCTTACAGGGAAGCTATCAGCCCCAGCATTTT
TRBV28,NA,TRBJ2-7,NA,CASPYEQYF,TGTGCCAGTCCGTACGAGCAGTACTTC
TRBV29-1,TRBD1,TRBJ1-2,NA,CSVGLTGNYGYTF,TGCAGCGTTGGTTTGACAGGGAACTATGGCTACACCTTC
TRBV10-2,NA,TRBJ1-2,few,CASSESVGGYGYTF,TGCGCCAGCAGTGAGTCAGTCGGGGGCTATGGCTACACCTTC
TRBV13,TRBD1,TRBJ2-7,once,CASSYPLGTGTYHEQYF,TGTGCCAGCAGCTACCCGCTGGGGACAGGGACCTATCACGAGCAGTACTTC
TRBV4-3,NA,TRBJ1-2,NA,CASSQDRAAGLYGYTF,TGCGCCAGCAGCCAAGATAGGGCGGCAGGGCTCTATGGCTACACCTTC
TRBV10-2,TRBD1,TRBJ1-1,NA,CAILAGTGGMNTEAFF,TGCGCCATACTAGCCGGGACAGGGGGCATGAACACTGAAGCTTTCTTT
TRBV15,TRBD1,TRBJ1-4,NA,CATSTPTGSNEKLFF,TGTGCCACCAGCACCCCGACAGGGTCTAATGAAAAACTGTTTTTT
TRBV5-1,TRBD1,TRBJ2-7,NA,CASSPTGQGDEQYF,TGCGCCAGCAGCCCCACGGGACAGGGGGACGAGCAGTACTTC
TRBV10-3,TRBD2,TRBJ2-3,NA,CAISAGLADSDTQYF,TGTGCCATCAGTGCCGGACTAGCAGATTCAGATACGCAGTATTTT
TRBV11-2,TRBD2,TRBJ2-3,few,CASSLDRTGLAALGDTQYF,TGTGCCAGCAGCTTAGATCGGACGGGACTAGCGGCCTTGGGAGATACGCAGTATTTT
TRBV6-1,NA,TRBJ1-1,few,CASKAEGMNTEAFF,TGTGCCAGCAAGGCTGAGGGAATGAACACTGAAGCTTTCTTT